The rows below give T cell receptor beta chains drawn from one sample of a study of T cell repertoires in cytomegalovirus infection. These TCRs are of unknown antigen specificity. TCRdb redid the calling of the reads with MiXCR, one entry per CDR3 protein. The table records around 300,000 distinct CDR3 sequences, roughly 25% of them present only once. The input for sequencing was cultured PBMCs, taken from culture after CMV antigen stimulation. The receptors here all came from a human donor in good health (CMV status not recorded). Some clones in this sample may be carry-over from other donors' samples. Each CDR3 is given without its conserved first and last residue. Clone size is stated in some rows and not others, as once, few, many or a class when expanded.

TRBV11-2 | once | ASSARLHGNTEAF
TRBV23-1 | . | ASSQSSGRAITYNEQF
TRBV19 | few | ASSILGFNTEAF
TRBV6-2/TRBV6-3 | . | ASTRGGGASYNEQF
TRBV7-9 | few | ASSFVGAGDNSPLH
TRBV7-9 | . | ASSLDLTGHGYT
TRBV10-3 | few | AISENGQGYEKLF
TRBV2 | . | ASSVQGASTEAF
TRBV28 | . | ASSWTMVNYGYT
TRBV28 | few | ASSLVQGANVLT
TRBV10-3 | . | AIGTTSGSYNEQF
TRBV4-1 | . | ASSQADSPLTNEKLF
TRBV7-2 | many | ASSQLNTGELF
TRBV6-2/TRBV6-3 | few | ASSSVAKNIQY
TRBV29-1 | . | SAALDANEQF
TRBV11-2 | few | ASSPISGRYNEQF
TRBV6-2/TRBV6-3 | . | ASISSGRDYNEQF
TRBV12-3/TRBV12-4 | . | ASTGPGNTEAF
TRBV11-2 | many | ASSLDVFRPGGGTEAF
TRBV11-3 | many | ASSPWEDTDTQY
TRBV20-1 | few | SASLDSHTQETQY
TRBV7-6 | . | ASSSQQSNYNEQF
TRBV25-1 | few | ASSERMETQY